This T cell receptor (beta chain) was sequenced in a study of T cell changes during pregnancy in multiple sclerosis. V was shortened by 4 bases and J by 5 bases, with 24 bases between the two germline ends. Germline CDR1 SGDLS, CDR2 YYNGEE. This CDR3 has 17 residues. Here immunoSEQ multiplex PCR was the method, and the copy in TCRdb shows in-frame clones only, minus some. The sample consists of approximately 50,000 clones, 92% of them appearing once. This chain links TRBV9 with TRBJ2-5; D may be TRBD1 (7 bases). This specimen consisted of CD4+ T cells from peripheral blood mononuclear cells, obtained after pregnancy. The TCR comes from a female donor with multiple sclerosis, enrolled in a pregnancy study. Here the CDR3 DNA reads TGTGCCAGCAGCCTTGGGGGGTTACAGGGGCCGGGGGAGACCCAGTACTTC. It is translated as CASSLGGLQGPGETQYF.